This TCR beta chain was captured by sequencing in a study of T cells in Graves' hyperthyroidism and ophthalmopathy. This clonotype showed up many times. Antigen specificity is unknown. Regarding the study as a whole: Blood also held most thyroid clonotypes expanded beyond 0.001.

CDR3 length equals 14 residues. Deletions cut 3 bases from V and 5 bases from J, with 13 bases between. CDR1 is KGHSH, CDR2 LQKENI, per germline. TCR beta CDR3 region amplification was performed from RNA transcripts. The HTBI primer set drove a first-round RT-PCR of the TCR CDR3. In TCRdb, the multiplex PCR reads were re-called with MiXCR into one record per CDR3 protein. The table shows around 620,000 distinct CDR3 sequences, with around 15% occurring only once. The chain is built from TRBV18 and TRBJ2-5; unclear D gene. Sequencing was carried out using blood. This TCR derives from a woman aged 25-40 years with Graves' hyperthyroidism. The CDR3 is CASSPSQVQETQYF. CDR3 nucleotides: TGTGCCAGCTCACCGAGCCAGGTTCAGGAGACCCAGTACTTC.